Described below is a single T cell receptor beta chain sequence and its context. This sample is part of a study of blood T cell repertoires in COVID-19. Study-wide context: PBMCs, B-cell-depleted T cells, or T cells were the source of the cDNA or gDNA that made up the material.

The V gene end was trimmed by 0 bases and the J gene end by 1 base; junction bases not matched to a gene: 13. This CDR3 comprises 19 residues. Germline values: CDR1 LGHDT, CDR2 YNNKEL (reference sequence). In the authors' methods: Reference gene primer amplification in the assay estimated nucleated cell counts. Produced via immunoSEQ multiplex PCR; TCRdb's table is partial and in-frame only. V and J calls and clone size are those listed in that table; D and trimming were worked out from the DNA. The sample yields a few hundred thousand clones, 65% to 85% seen once. The clonotype comes from a man aged 50-60 years with active or convalescent COVID-19. Sequencing used peripheral blood. J is TRBJ2-7 and V is TRBV3-1 (or the pseudogene TRBV3-2); 9 bases are shared with TRBD2. Here the CDR3 reads CASSQDPVLSGGLSYEQYF. The CDR3 DNA reads as TGTGCCAGCAGCCAAGATCCAGTTTTAAGCGGGGGGCTTTCCTACGAGCAGTACTTC.